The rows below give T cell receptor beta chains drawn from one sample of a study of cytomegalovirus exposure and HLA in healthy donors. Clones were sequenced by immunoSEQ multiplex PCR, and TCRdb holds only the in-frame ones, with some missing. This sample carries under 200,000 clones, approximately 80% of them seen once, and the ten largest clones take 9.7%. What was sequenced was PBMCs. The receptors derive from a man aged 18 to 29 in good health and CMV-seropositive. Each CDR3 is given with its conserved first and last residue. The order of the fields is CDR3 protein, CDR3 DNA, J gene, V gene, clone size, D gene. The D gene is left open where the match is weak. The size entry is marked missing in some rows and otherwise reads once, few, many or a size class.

CDR3aa: CASSDSNEKLFF; CDR3nt: TGTGCCAGCAGTGACAGTAATGAAAAACTGTTTTTT; j_gene: TRBJ1-4; v_gene: TRBV2; abundance: once; d_gene: NA
CDR3aa: CASSLRTGLGQETQYF; CDR3nt: TGTGCCAGCAGCCTCCGGACAGGGCTAGGCCAAGAGACCCAGTACTTC; j_gene: TRBJ2-5; v_gene: TRBV9; abundance: NA; d_gene: TRBD1
CDR3aa: CASSLTGQASTGELFF; CDR3nt: TGCGCCAGCAGCTTAACGGGACAGGCTTCAACCGGGGAGCTGTTTTTT; j_gene: TRBJ2-2; v_gene: TRBV5-1; abundance: NA; d_gene: TRBD1
CDR3aa: CASSLADSFTDTQYF; CDR3nt: TGCGCCAGCAGCTTGGCCGACAGCTTCACAGATACGCAGTATTTT; j_gene: TRBJ2-3; v_gene: TRBV5-1; abundance: NA; d_gene: NA
CDR3aa: CASSLKGQANTGELFF; CDR3nt: TGCGCCAGCAGCTTGAAGGGACAGGCGAACACCGGGGAGCTGTTTTTT; j_gene: TRBJ2-2; v_gene: TRBV5-1; abundance: NA; d_gene: TRBD1
CDR3aa: CASSPLAGDSYNEQFF; CDR3nt: TGCGCCAGCAGCCCCTTAGCGGGGGACTCCTACAATGAGCAGTTCTTC; j_gene: TRBJ2-1; v_gene: TRBV5-1; abundance: NA; d_gene: TRBD2
CDR3aa: CASSVTGTGLPDTQYF; CDR3nt: TGTGCCAGCAGCGTGACCGGGACAGGGCTACCAGATACGCAGTATTTT; j_gene: TRBJ2-3; v_gene: TRBV9; abundance: NA; d_gene: TRBD1
CDR3aa: CASSGWIAGGPGGSNNEQFF; CDR3nt: TGTGCCAGCAGTGGCTGGATAGCGGGAGGCCCCGGGGGATCGAACAATGAGCAGTTCTTC; j_gene: TRBJ2-1; v_gene: TRBV2; abundance: NA; d_gene: TRBD2
CDR3aa: CASSSRDRGITIYF; CDR3nt: TGTGCCAGCAGCTCCCGGGACAGGGGTATCACCATATATTTT; j_gene: TRBJ1-3; v_gene: TRBV7-8; abundance: NA; d_gene: TRBD1
CDR3aa: CASSAGDRNTEAFF; CDR3nt: TGTGCCAGCAGCGCTGGGGACAGGAACACTGAAGCTTTCTTT; j_gene: TRBJ1-1; v_gene: TRBV9; abundance: NA; d_gene: TRBD1
CDR3aa: CASSIGADQETQYF; CDR3nt: TGTGCCAGTAGTATAGGGGCAGACCAAGAGACCCAGTACTTC; j_gene: TRBJ2-5; v_gene: TRBV19; abundance: NA; d_gene: NA
CDR3aa: CASSEGRVNTEAFF; CDR3nt: TGTGCCAGCAGTGAGGGGAGGGTGAACACTGAAGCTTTCTTT; j_gene: TRBJ1-1; v_gene: TRBV2; abundance: NA; d_gene: NA
CDR3aa: CASSSVLANTGELFF; CDR3nt: TGTGCCAGCAGTTCCGTTCTAGCGAACACCGGGGAGCTGTTTTTT; j_gene: TRBJ2-2; v_gene: TRBV27; abundance: NA; d_gene: NA
CDR3aa: CASSVDPTLNTGELFF; CDR3nt: TGTGCCAGCAGCGTAGATCCGACACTGAACACCGGGGAGCTGTTTTTT; j_gene: TRBJ2-2; v_gene: TRBV9; abundance: NA; d_gene: NA
CDR3aa: CAWSQGLNGGTDTQYF; CDR3nt: TGTGCCTGGAGTCAAGGACTCAACGGGGGCACAGATACGCAGTATTTT; j_gene: TRBJ2-3; v_gene: TRBV30; abundance: NA; d_gene: NA
CDR3aa: CASSGTGLAAHNEQFF; CDR3nt: TGTGCCAGCAGCGGGACGGGACTAGCGGCACACAATGAGCAGTTCTTC; j_gene: TRBJ2-1; v_gene: TRBV5-4; abundance: few; d_gene: TRBD2
CDR3aa: CASSVDGGRTGELFF; CDR3nt: TGTGCCAGCAGCGTAGACGGGGGGCGCACCGGGGAGCTGTTTTTT; j_gene: TRBJ2-2; v_gene: TRBV9; abundance: NA; d_gene: NA
CDR3aa: CASSLGLAGAEQYF; CDR3nt: TGTGCCAGCAGCCTGGGACTAGCGGGAGCCGAGCAGTACTTC; j_gene: TRBJ2-7; v_gene: TRBV7-8; abundance: few; d_gene: TRBD2
CDR3aa: CASNLGGNGYEQYF; CDR3nt: TGTGCCAGCAATTTAGGAGGGAATGGCTACGAGCAGTACTTC; j_gene: TRBJ2-7; v_gene: TRBV6-1; abundance: NA; d_gene: NA
CDR3aa: CASGDRVNTEAFF; CDR3nt: TGTGCCAGCGGTGACAGAGTGAACACTGAAGCTTTCTTT; j_gene: TRBJ1-1; v_gene: TRBV6-6; abundance: few; d_gene: NA
CDR3aa: CASSKAWANQPQHF; CDR3nt: TGTGCCAGTAGTAAAGCCTGGGCCAATCAGCCCCAGCATTTT; j_gene: TRBJ1-5; v_gene: TRBV19; abundance: NA; d_gene: NA
CDR3aa: CASSSRGQWLSPLHF; CDR3nt: TGTGCCAGCAGCTCCCGGGGACAGTGGCTTTCACCCCTCCACTTT; j_gene: TRBJ1-6; v_gene: TRBV9; abundance: few; d_gene: TRBD1
CDR3aa: CATSRAGIPYNEQFF; CDR3nt: TGTGCCACCTCACGAGCGGGGATACCCTACAATGAGCAGTTCTTC; j_gene: TRBJ2-1; v_gene: TRBV6-5; abundance: once; d_gene: TRBD2
CDR3aa: CAISGTTGDEQYF; CDR3nt: TGTGCCATCAGTGGGACTACAGGAGACGAGCAGTACTTC; j_gene: TRBJ2-7; v_gene: TRBV10-3; abundance: NA; d_gene: NA
CDR3aa: CASSSGQSTDTQYF; CDR3nt: TGTGCCAGCAGCTCCGGACAGAGCACAGATACGCAGTATTTT; j_gene: TRBJ2-3; v_gene: TRBV11-3; abundance: NA; d_gene: NA
CDR3aa: CASSIQGNFNNSPLHF; CDR3nt: TGCGCCAGCAGCATACAGGGGAATTTCAATAATTCACCCCTCCACTTT; j_gene: TRBJ1-6; v_gene: TRBV5-1; abundance: NA; d_gene: TRBD1
CDR3aa: CASSNRRDRDPGYTF; CDR3nt: TGTGCCAGCAGCAACAGACGGGACAGGGACCCTGGCTACACCTTC; j_gene: TRBJ1-2; v_gene: TRBV11-2; abundance: NA; d_gene: TRBD1
CDR3aa: CAWSNSYEQFF; CDR3nt: TGTGCCTGGAGTAATTCCTATGAGCAGTTCTTC; j_gene: TRBJ2-1; v_gene: TRBV30; abundance: NA; d_gene: NA
CDR3aa: CASSEVAGAPDTQYF; CDR3nt: TGTGCCAGCAGTGAAGTAGCGGGGGCCCCAGATACGCAGTATTTT; j_gene: TRBJ2-3; v_gene: TRBV6-1; abundance: NA; d_gene: TRBD2
CDR3aa: CASSESTARGYTF; CDR3nt: TGTGCCAGCAGTGAGTCGACAGCGAGGGGCTACACCTTC; j_gene: TRBJ1-2; v_gene: TRBV6-1; abundance: once; d_gene: NA
CDR3aa: CASSILPGQGYNEQFF; CDR3nt: TGTGCCAGTAGTATACTCCCGGGACAGGGGTACAATGAGCAGTTCTTC; j_gene: TRBJ2-1; v_gene: TRBV19; abundance: NA; d_gene: TRBD1
CDR3aa: CASSSLGLGNQPQHF; CDR3nt: TGTGCCAGCAGTAGTTTGGGACTTGGCAATCAGCCCCAGCATTTT; j_gene: TRBJ1-5; v_gene: TRBV27; abundance: NA; d_gene: NA
CDR3aa: CATKRPNEQFF; CDR3nt: TGTGCCACCAAGCGGCCCAATGAGCAGTTCTTC; j_gene: TRBJ2-1; v_gene: TRBV2; abundance: NA; d_gene: NA
CDR3aa: CASSLAGGWSGYTF; CDR3nt: TGTGCCAGCAGCTTAGCAGGGGGCTGGAGTGGCTACACCTTC; j_gene: TRBJ1-2; v_gene: TRBV7-3; abundance: NA; d_gene: TRBD1
CDR3aa: CASSPADRTQPQHF; CDR3nt: TGCGCCAGCAGCCCGGCCGACAGGACCCAGCCCCAGCATTTT; j_gene: TRBJ1-5; v_gene: TRBV5-1; abundance: NA; d_gene: NA
CDR3aa: CASSLVGGIADTQYF; CDR3nt: TGTGCCAGCAGCTTAGTTGGCGGGATTGCAGATACGCAGTATTTT; j_gene: TRBJ2-3; v_gene: TRBV7-2; abundance: few; d_gene: NA
CDR3aa: CASILGLRTYPYGYTF; CDR3nt: TGTGCCAGCATCCTAGGACTCCGAACCTACCCCTATGGCTACACCTTC; j_gene: TRBJ1-2; v_gene: TRBV5-6; abundance: NA; d_gene: NA
CDR3aa: CASSWGGADQPQHF; CDR3nt: TGTGCCAGCAGCTGGGGGGGGGCCGATCAGCCCCAGCATTTT; j_gene: TRBJ1-5; v_gene: TRBV5-8; abundance: NA; d_gene: NA
CDR3aa: CASSQDDRDTQYF; CDR3nt: TGCGCCAGCAGCCAAGATGACAGGGATACGCAGTATTTT; j_gene: TRBJ2-3; v_gene: TRBV4-3; abundance: NA; d_gene: NA
CDR3aa: CASRGQVNTEAFF; CDR3nt: TGTGCCAGCAGGGGACAGGTGAACACTGAAGCTTTCTTT; j_gene: TRBJ1-1; v_gene: TRBV2; abundance: NA; d_gene: TRBD1
CDR3aa: CASSFSTSSYNEQFF; CDR3nt: TGTGCCAGCAGCTTTAGCACGAGCTCCTACAATGAGCAGTTCTTC; j_gene: TRBJ2-1; v_gene: TRBV7-2; abundance: NA; d_gene: NA
CDR3aa: CASSSQGTRGYTF; CDR3nt: TGTGCCAGCAGCTCACAGGGAACCCGTGGCTACACCTTC; j_gene: TRBJ1-2; v_gene: TRBV14; abundance: NA; d_gene: NA
CDR3aa: CASSLAGTYNEQFF; CDR3nt: TGTGCCAGCAGCTTAGCCGGGACATACAATGAGCAGTTCTTC; j_gene: TRBJ2-1; v_gene: TRBV7-8; abundance: once; d_gene: NA
CDR3aa: CASSPGSISYEQYF; CDR3nt: TGTGCCAGTAGTCCAGGGTCCATCTCCTACGAGCAGTACTTC; j_gene: TRBJ2-7; v_gene: TRBV19; abundance: NA; d_gene: NA
CDR3aa: CASSGQTLGVHTEAFF; CDR3nt: TGTGCCAGCAGTGGCCAGACTCTCGGGGTCCACACTGAAGCTTTCTTT; j_gene: TRBJ1-1; v_gene: TRBV6-1; abundance: NA; d_gene: NA
CDR3aa: CASSPYVRENNEQFF; CDR3nt: TGTGCCAGCTCACCTTACGTCAGGGAAAACAATGAGCAGTTCTTC; j_gene: TRBJ2-1; v_gene: TRBV18; abundance: NA; d_gene: NA
CDR3aa: CASSLRAGSIGELFF; CDR3nt: TGTGCCAGCAGCTTGAGGGCCGGGTCGATAGGGGAGCTGTTTTTT; j_gene: TRBJ2-2; v_gene: TRBV13; abundance: NA; d_gene: NA
CDR3aa: CASSLYSVTEAFF; CDR3nt: TGTGCCAGCAGCTTGTATTCGGTCACTGAAGCTTTCTTT; j_gene: TRBJ1-1; v_gene: TRBV5-4; abundance: NA; d_gene: NA